The entry below describes one TCR beta chain. The antigen is unknown. Sequencing ends 3 residues short of the CDR3 end; the germline J gene provides the rest. The CDR3 totals 16 residues. Germline assignment: CDR1 SNHLY and CDR2 FYNNEI. V dropped 3 bases and J dropped 2 bases, with 11 bases sitting between them. Both groups were predominantly of Caucasian heritage. The sample is drawn from a study of T cell clonality in common variable immunodeficiency. The study's findings and limits: CVID subjects had higher TCRbeta clonality than healthy controls, most marked in about a third. The cause of increased CVID clonality remains unclear without subpopulation sequencing. Reportedly, TCR beta sequences from common variable immunodeficiency showed fewer deletions and N-nucleotide insertions.

Repertoires were generated with immunoSEQ multiplex PCR, while TCRdb's copy carries only in-frame clones and drops some. The data show under 30,000 clones, with none appearing a single time. The sequencing sample was made of peripheral blood mononuclear cells. The chain employs TRBV2 and TRBJ1-6, with no clear D. The TCR originated in a person aged 18 to 75 in good health. CDR3 bases read: TGTGCCAGCAGTGATTCGGGGTCGGCCTATAATTCACCC. Amino acid sequence: CASSDSGSAYNSP. The whole CDR3 sequence reads CASSDSGSAYNSPLHF.